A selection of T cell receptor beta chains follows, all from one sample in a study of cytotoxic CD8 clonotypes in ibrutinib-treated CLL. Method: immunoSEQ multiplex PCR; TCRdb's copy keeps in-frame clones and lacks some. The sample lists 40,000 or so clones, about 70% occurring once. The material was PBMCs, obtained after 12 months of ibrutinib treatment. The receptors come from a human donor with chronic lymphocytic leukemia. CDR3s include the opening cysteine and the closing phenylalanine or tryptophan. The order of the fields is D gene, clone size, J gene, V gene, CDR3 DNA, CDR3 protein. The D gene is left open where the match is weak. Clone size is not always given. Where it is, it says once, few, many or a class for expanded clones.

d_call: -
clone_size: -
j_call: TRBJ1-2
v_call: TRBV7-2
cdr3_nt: TGTGCCAGCACCCCTACGGGAGGGCGCGACTATGGCTACACCTTC
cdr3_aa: CASTPTGGRDYGYTF

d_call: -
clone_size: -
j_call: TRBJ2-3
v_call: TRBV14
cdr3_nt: TGTGCCAGCAGCCAAGCCCGGAGCTCTAGCACAGATACGCAGTATTTT
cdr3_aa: CASSQARSSSTDTQYF

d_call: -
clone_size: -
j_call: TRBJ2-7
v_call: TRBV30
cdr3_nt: TGTGCCTGGAGTGTGTTCAGGGGAATGGGGGAGCAGTACTTC
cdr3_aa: CAWSVFRGMGEQYF

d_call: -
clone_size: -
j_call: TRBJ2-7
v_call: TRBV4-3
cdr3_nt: TGCGCCAGCAGCCTCCACAGGGGGGGTTCCTACGAGCAGTACTTC
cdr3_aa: CASSLHRGGSYEQYF

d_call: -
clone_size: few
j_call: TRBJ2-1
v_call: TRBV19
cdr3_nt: TGTGCCAGTAGTTCTCGCGGGTACAATGAGCAGTTCTTC
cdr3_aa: CASSSRGYNEQFF

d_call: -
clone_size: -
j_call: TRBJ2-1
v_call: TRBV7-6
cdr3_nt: TGTGCCAGCAGCATCCACACTGGCAATGAGCAGTTCTTC
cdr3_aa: CASSIHTGNEQFF

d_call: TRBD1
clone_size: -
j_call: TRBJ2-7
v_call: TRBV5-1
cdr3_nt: TGCGCCAGCAGCTATGGACAGGACTCCTACGAGCAGTACTTC
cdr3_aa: CASSYGQDSYEQYF

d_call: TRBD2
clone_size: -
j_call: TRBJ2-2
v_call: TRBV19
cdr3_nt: TGTGCCAGTAGTTGGTTAGCGGGATGGAACACCGGGGAGCTGTTTTTT
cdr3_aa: CASSWLAGWNTGELFF

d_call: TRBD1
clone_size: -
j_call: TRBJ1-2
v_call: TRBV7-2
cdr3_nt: TGTGCCAGCAGCGTAACAGGGGATCATGGCTACACCTTC
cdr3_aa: CASSVTGDHGYTF

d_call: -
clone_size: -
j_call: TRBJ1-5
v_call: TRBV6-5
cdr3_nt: TGTGCCAGCAGCCGTGACGGTGGCAATCAGCCCCAGCATTTT
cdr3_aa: CASSRDGGNQPQHF

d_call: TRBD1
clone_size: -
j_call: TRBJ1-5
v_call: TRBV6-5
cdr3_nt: TGTGCCAGCAGCCGGACAGGGCCAAATCAGCCCCAGCATTTT
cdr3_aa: CASSRTGPNQPQHF

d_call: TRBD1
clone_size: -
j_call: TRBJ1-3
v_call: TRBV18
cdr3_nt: TGTGCCAGCTCACCGGACAGGGGAAACACCATATATTTT
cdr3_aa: CASSPDRGNTIYF

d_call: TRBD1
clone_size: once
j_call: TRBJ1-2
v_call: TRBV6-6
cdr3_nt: TGTGCCAGCAGTCCCGGACAGGGGGCAGGCTATGGCTACACCTTC
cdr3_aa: CASSPGQGAGYGYTF

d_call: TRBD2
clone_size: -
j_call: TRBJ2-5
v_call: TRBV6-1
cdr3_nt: TGTGCCAGCAGACGACTAGCCGAAGAGACCCAGTACTTC
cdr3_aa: CASRRLAEETQYF

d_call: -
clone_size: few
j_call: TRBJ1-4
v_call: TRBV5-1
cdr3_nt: TGCGCCAGCAGCTTGGAGACAGTTCTTTCAACTAATGAAAAACTGTTTTTT
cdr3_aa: CASSLETVLSTNEKLFF

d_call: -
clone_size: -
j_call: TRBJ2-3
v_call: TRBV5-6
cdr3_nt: TGTGCCAGCAGCCCGGGAGTAGGCACAGATACGCAGTATTTT
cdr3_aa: CASSPGVGTDTQYF

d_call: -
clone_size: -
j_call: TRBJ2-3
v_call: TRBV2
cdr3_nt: TGTGCCAGCAGTGATCAGCGGAACACAGATACGCAGTATTTT
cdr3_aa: CASSDQRNTDTQYF

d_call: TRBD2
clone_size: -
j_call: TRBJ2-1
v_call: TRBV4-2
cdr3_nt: TGTGCCAGCAGCCAAGAAACTAGCGGGAGGAGGGAGCAGTTCTTC
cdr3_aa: CASSQETSGRREQFF

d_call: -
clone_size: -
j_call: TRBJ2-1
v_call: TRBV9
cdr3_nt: TGTGCCAGCAGCGTAGCGGGTGCGGGATCTACCTACAATGAGCAGTTCTTC
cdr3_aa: CASSVAGAGSTYNEQFF

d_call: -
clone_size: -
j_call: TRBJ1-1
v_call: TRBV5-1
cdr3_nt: TGCGCCAGCGCTTACGTACGGGGGAACACTGAAGCTTTCTTT
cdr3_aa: CASAYVRGNTEAFF

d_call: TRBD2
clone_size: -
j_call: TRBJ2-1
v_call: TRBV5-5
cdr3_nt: TGTGCCAGCATCGTGGGACTAGCGGGAGGGTCGGCTGAGCAGTTCTTC
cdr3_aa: CASIVGLAGGSAEQFF

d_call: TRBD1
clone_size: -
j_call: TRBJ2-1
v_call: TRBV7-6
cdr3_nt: TGTGCCAGCAGCCGGGACAGGGGATTGCGCGAGCAGTTCTTC
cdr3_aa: CASSRDRGLREQFF